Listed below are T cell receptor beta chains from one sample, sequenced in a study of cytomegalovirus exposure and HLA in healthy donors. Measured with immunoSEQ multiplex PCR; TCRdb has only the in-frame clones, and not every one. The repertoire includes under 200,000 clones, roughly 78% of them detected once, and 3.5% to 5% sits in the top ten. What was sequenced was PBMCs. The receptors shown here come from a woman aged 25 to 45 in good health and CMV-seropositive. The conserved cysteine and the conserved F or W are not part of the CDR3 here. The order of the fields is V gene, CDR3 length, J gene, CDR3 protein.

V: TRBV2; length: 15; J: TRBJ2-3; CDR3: ASSEPSGGAFADTQY
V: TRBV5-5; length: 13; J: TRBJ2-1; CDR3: ASSPFLGGLERQF
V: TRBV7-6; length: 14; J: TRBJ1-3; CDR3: ASSWDGTAAGNTIY
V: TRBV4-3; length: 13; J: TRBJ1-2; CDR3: ASSQVRGLGTGYT
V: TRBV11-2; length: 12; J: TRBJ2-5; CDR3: ASSLGLRGLTQY
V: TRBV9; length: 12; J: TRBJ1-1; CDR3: ASSVGMMNTEAF
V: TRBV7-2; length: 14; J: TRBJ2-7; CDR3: ASSLVGLASPYEQY
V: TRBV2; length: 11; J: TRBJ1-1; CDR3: ASRGQGGTEAF
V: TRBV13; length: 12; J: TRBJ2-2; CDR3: ASIERLNTGELF
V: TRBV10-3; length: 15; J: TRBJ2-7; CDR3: ATPGLAGRACSYEQY
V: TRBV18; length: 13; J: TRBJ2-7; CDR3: ASSPSLAEIYEQY
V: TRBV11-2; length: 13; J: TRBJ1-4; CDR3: ASRAPGQGRGKLF
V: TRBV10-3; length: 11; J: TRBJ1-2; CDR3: AISEQGYDGYT
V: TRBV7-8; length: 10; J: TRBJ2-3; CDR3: ASRHSVDTQY
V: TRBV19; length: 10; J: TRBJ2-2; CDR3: ASSTYTGELF
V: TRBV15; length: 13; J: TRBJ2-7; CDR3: ATSRDYPGAYEQY
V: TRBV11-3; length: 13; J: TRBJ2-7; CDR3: ASSLIWDRLYEQY
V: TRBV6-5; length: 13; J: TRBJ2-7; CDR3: ASSKTGVDSYEQY
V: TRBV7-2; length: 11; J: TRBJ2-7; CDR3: ASSFAGVGEQY
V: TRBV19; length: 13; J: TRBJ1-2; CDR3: ASSASWAGGYGYT
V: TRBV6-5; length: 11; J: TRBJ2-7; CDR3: ASGLAGPYEQY
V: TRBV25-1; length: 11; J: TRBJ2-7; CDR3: ASSVDRGVKQY
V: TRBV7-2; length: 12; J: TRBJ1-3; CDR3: ASSQTLSGNTIY
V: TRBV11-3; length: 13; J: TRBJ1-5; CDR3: ASSLDGRSNQPQH
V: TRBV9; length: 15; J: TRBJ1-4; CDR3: ASSVGDRVATNEKLF
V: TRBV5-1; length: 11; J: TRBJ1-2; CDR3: ASSLGQGNGYT
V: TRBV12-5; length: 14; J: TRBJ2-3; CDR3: ASGLGSSGFTDTQY
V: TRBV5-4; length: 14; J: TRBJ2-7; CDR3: ASSLSVGDRAYEQY
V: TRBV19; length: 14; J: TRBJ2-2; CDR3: ASSRAGTSPPGELF
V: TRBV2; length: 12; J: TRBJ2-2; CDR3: ASSRGGRTGELF
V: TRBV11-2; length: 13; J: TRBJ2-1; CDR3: ASSLIAGAFDEQF
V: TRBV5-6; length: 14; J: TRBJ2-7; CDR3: ASSLIWTGSSYEQY
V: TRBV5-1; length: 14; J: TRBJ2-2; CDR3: ASSLGVRGNTGELF
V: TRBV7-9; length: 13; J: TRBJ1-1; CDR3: ASSLPGVANTEAF
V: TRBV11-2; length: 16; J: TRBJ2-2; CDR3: ASSLVSSGQGVTGELF
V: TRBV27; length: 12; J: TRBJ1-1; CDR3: ASSLETGNTEAF
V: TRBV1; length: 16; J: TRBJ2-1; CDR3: TSSQDSSTSGARDEQF
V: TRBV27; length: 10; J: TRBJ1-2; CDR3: ASRGVTLGYT
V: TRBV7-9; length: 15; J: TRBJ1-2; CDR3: ASSYLGQGEILYGYT
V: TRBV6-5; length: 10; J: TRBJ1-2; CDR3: ASRPHIYGYT
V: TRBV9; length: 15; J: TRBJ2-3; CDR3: ASSPYSILAGGDTQY
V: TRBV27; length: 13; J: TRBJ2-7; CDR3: ASSPGTSGGYEQY
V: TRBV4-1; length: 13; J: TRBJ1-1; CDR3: ASSRDRGPGTEAF
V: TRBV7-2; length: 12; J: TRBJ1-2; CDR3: ASSSLRERYGYT
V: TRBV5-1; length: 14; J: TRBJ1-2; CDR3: ASSRTGTGNNYGYT
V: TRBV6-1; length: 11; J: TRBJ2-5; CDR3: AGGLAGAQTQY
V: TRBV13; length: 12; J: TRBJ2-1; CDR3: ASSSRDYLGEQF
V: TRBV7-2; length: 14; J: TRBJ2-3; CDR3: ASNQGAGTGVDTQY
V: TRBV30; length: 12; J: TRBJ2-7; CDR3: AWSWGGSFYEQY
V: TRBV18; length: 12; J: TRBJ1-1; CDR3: ASSSDRGPTEAF
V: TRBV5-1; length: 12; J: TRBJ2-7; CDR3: ASGFYGRGDEQY
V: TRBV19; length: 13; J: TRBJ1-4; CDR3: ASSIWARANEKLF
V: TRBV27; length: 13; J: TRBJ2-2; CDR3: ASSLRTGDTGELF
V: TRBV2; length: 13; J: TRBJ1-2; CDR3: ASSRLGGEDYGYT
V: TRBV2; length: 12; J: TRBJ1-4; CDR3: ASRSDRVNEKLF
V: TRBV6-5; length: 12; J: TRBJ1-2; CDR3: ASSYSDRVNGYT
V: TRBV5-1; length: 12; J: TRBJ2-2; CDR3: ASSRDSGTGELF
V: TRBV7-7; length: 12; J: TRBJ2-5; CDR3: ASSYEREQETQY
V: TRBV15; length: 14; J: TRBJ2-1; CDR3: ATSGGLAGVYNEQF